Listed below are T cell receptor beta chains from one sample, sequenced in a study of T cells after somatic rescue of genetic block. Libraries were prepared by immunoSEQ multiplex PCR; TCRdb keeps only in-frame clonotypes and omits some of them. There are roughly 12,000 clones in the sample; around 74% occur only once, and roughly 22% lies in the top ten. Input material: peripheral blood mononuclear cells (PBMCs). The receptors stem from a boy aged 5-17 years. The CDR3 runs from the conserved cysteine through the conserved F or W. Each record gives: V gene, J gene, D gene, clone size, CDR3 DNA, CDR3 protein. The D gene is left open where the match is weak. A clone size is listed for some rows: how often the clone was seen (once, few, many), or a class if it is expanded.

TRBV30	TRBJ1-1	TRBD1	-	TGTGCCTGGAGTTCGCCCGAATTTTCCAGGGGGACTGAAGCTTTCTTT	CAWSSPEFSRGTEAFF
TRBV19	TRBJ1-3	TRBD1	few	TGTGCCAGTAGATCCCTGGGACAGGCGGCTAGGGACACCATATATTTT	CASRSLGQAARDTIYF
TRBV18	TRBJ2-4	-	few	TGTGCCAGCTCACCACTTAGCGGATCCCTAGGCAAAAACATTCAGTACTTC	CASSPLSGSLGKNIQYF
TRBV6-6	TRBJ1-4	TRBD1	-	TGTGCCAGCAGTTACGGACAGGGCGGTGAAAAACTGTTTTTT	CASSYGQGGEKLFF
TRBV5-1	TRBJ2-1	TRBD2	-	TGCGCCAGCAGCTCCCTAGCGGGGGGGTACAATGAGCAGTTCTTC	CASSSLAGGYNEQFF
TRBV2	TRBJ2-1	-	-	TGTGCCAGCAGTGGGAGGGGGATAGGTTACAATGAGCAGTTCTTC	CASSGRGIGYNEQFF
TRBV5-1	TRBJ2-3	-	-	TGCGCCAGCAGCTCCCACACCGTAAGCGGGCCAACGCAGTATTTT	CASSSHTVSGPTQYF
TRBV6-1	TRBJ2-1	-	-	TGTGCCAGCATGGGCCCGTTATACAATGAGCAGTTCTTC	CASMGPLYNEQFF
TRBV27	TRBJ2-1	-	-	TGTGCCAGCAGTTTATCAGGTTCCCCCTACAATGAGCAGTTCTTC	CASSLSGSPYNEQFF
TRBV12-5	TRBJ1-2	TRBD1	once	TGTGCTAGTGGTTTGGACAACAGGGGATGCTATGGCTACACCTTC	CASGLDNRGCYGYTF
TRBV6-6	TRBJ2-3	-	-	TGTGCCAGCAGTTACGAGAGGACAGCTAGCACAGATACGCAGTATTTT	CASSYERTASTDTQYF
TRBV5-4	TRBJ2-1	TRBD2	-	TGTGCCAGCAGCCCGACGTTACTAGCGGGAGCCCATGAGCAGTTCTTC	CASSPTLLAGAHEQFF
TRBV11-3	TRBJ2-2	TRBD2	-	TGTGCCAGCAGCTTAGCCGGGACTAGCAAAACCGGGGAGCTGTTTTTT	CASSLAGTSKTGELFF
TRBV5-1	TRBJ2-3	TRBD2	-	TGCGCCAGCAGCCTCCGGACTAGCGGGATCACAGATACGCAGTATTTT	CASSLRTSGITDTQYF
TRBV10-2	TRBJ2-2	-	-	TGCGCCAGCAGTGAGTCGATATCTGCCGGGGAGCTGTTTTTT	CASSESISAGELFF
TRBV5-6	TRBJ1-2	-	-	TGTGCCAGCAGCTTTGGGGGACGTACCTATGGCTACACCTTC	CASSFGGRTYGYTF
TRBV10-2	TRBJ2-7	TRBD2	-	TGCGCCAGCACGGGAGGTTTCGAGCAGTACTTC	CASTGGFEQYF
TRBV10-1	TRBJ2-1	-	-	TGCGCCAGCAGTCTCTTAGCCTCCGACAATGAGCAGTTCTTC	CASSLLASDNEQFF
TRBV2	TRBJ2-3	-	-	TGTGCCAGCAGTGCAAGACCCAACACAGATACGCAGTATTTT	CASSARPNTDTQYF
TRBV4-2	TRBJ1-1	-	medium-sized	TGTGCCAGCAGCCGTTACACAGAGCCGAACACTGAAGCTTTCTTT	CASSRYTEPNTEAFF
TRBV25-1	TRBJ2-3	-	-	TGTGCCAGCAGTGATCCCAGGTCCCCCACAGATACGCAGTATTTT	CASSDPRSPTDTQYF
TRBV11-1	TRBJ1-4	-	-	TGTGCCAGCAGCTTCAGGACAGAGAATGAAAAACTGTTTTTT	CASSFRTENEKLFF
TRBV6-5	TRBJ1-4	-	-	TGTGCCAGCAGTTACCATCCGGGGTGGGAAAAACTGTTTTTT	CASSYHPGWEKLFF
TRBV28	TRBJ1-2	-	-	TGTGCCAGCAGTCCAGCACAGGCCCCCTATGGCTACACCTTC	CASSPAQAPYGYTF
TRBV4-2	TRBJ2-2	-	-	TGTGCCAGCAGCCAAGACAGGGTCGCCGGGGAGCTGTTTTTT	CASSQDRVAGELFF
TRBV1	TRBJ2-3	-	-	TGCACCAGCAGCCAAGAGGATCCGGGGCCTAGCACAGATACGCAGTATTTT	CTSSQEDPGPSTDTQYF
TRBV19	TRBJ2-7	TRBD1	-	TGTGCCAGTATGAGGACAGGGGGCTACGAGCAGTACTTC	CASMRTGGYEQYF
TRBV18	TRBJ2-7	TRBD1	few	TGTGCCAGCTCACTCCGAGGACAGGGGGCGCGTAAGGGAATTTACGAGCAGTACTTC	CASSLRGQGARKGIYEQYF
TRBV5-8	TRBJ2-1	-	-	TGTGCCAGCAGCTTAAGAACGTTCAATGAGCAGTTCTTC	CASSLRTFNEQFF
TRBV2	TRBJ1-1	-	-	TGTGCCAGCAGTGGTCACGAGCGGAGCCCTGAAGCTTTCTTT	CASSGHERSPEAFF
TRBV30	TRBJ1-6	-	few	TGTGCCTGGGAGCCGTTAGGGAGCTCCTATAATTCACCCCTCCACTTT	CAWEPLGSSYNSPLHF
TRBV11-2	TRBJ2-1	-	-	TGTGCCAGCAGCTTAATAATCGCAGAGGGGTTTTACAATGAGCAGTTCTTC	CASSLIIAEGFYNEQFF
TRBV9	TRBJ2-1	-	few	TGTGCCAGCAGCCCCCGACGAGGTGGGGGGGCTTACAATGAGCAGTTCTTC	CASSPRRGGGAYNEQFF
TRBV9	TRBJ2-3	TRBD2	-	TGTGCCAGCAGCGTAACTAGCGGGGTTAGCACAGATACGCAGTATTTT	CASSVTSGVSTDTQYF
TRBV9	TRBJ2-3	-	-	TGTGCCAGCAGCGCCCCGAGGGGAGCCCCAGATACGCAGTATTTT	CASSAPRGAPDTQYF
TRBV11-3	TRBJ1-3	-	once	TGTGCCAGCAGCTCCCGGACGGAAGGAAACACCATATATTTT	CASSSRTEGNTIYF
TRBV10-3	TRBJ2-2	TRBD1	-	TGTGCCATCAGTGAGCCGGGACAGGGGTCCGGGGAGCTGTTTTTT	CAISEPGQGSGELFF
TRBV21-1	TRBJ2-3	-	-	TGTGCCAGCAGCAAATTCCCAGCAGATACGCAGTATTTT	CASSKFPADTQYF